This entry features one T cell receptor beta chain sequence. The specificity of this receptor is unknown. No much larger clone is present one base from it, and per-base qualities are unavailable. Other DNA sequences in this specimen translate into the identical CDR3. The data belong to a study of cytomegalovirus exposure and HLA in healthy donors (TCRdb year 2017). About the study as a whole: An earlier analysis of about 530 of the donors reported 276 Gb of sequence data and some 110 million unique TCR beta sequences obtained from approximately 180 million T cells. Class I and class II HLA loci were covered by the typing at four-digit resolution. Among under 450 genotyped donors of the cohort, an average of 235,054 unique TCR beta nucleotide sequences were sequenced per donor, around a sixth of them non-productive. High-throughput TCR immunosequencing, statistical association of individual TCRs with disease status, and machine learning were combined to predict cytomegalovirus infection status. The study aimed to test whether cataloging public T cell receptors could reveal signatures of past pathogen exposure. A later analysis re-examined previously published TCR beta repertoires from 610 or so donors and added high-resolution HLA genotyping to investigate patterns of TCR occurrence. Rather than using new phenotypic data, the later analysis identified candidate immune exposures from TCR beta sequences and from how often those sequences occurred across donors. A separate validation cohort of roughly 130 different subjects was used in addition to the approximately 700-subject first cohort. Every discovery cohort repertoire had been produced on one sequencing platform. The number of donors typed differed by locus, with 629-630 for A, B, C, DRB1 and DQB1, roughly 550 for DQA1, 600 to 610 for DPA1, and some 450 for DPB1. An earlier analysis of 450 to 750 of the donors used high-throughput TCR beta sequencing to judge whether each TCR beta V gene segment behaved as functional or pseudogenic. Several DR-DQ haplotypes were handled as single units for association and clustering because linkage in the cohort was strong. Around 320 gigabases of sequencing data and some 85 million unique TCR sequences were included in an early release covering 550 to 650 HLA-typed donors. A later genetic analysis used genome-wide SNP genotypes for about 65% of the roughly 700 donors, treating that subset as a discovery cohort. Donor age, sex, ethnicity and CMV serostatus were compiled together with the repertoire data. The study profiled the T cell repertoires of about 720 subjects by immunosequencing and related them to cytomegalovirus serostatus. Of the roughly 410 genotyped donors, 65% to 90% were placed in the genetic ancestry cluster associated with self-reported Caucasian donors.

What the work shows at the level of the full study, not this receptor alone: A further reported finding was that TCR beta sequences accurately predicted the HLA-A and HLA-B alleles for most subjects in the first cohort. A later analysis found that most CMV-associated TCR beta chains appeared HLA-restricted, with HLA associations seemingly driven largely by CMV exposure. It was suggested by the authors that the approach could potentially be generalized to other disease states and immunological phenotypes. Compared with equally common non-associated chains, HLA-associated TCR beta chains in a later analysis were more clonally expanded and had lower generation probabilities. CMV serostatus was the only immune exposure information available for the cohort. A later genetic analysis reported fewer N-insertions in productive TCRs among donors in an Asian-associated ancestry cluster than the roughly 620-donor mean. Cytomegalovirus status was reported to be diagnosed by the classifier with high specificity and sensitivity in both the original and validation cohorts. When HLA alleles, especially DR and DQ, strongly co-occurred, attributing TCR associations to individual alleles was difficult. V-gene and J-gene trimming of TCR beta chains was associated with a missense DCLRE1C variant in a later genetic analysis, and the association was replicated in an independent cohort. The sequencing pipeline was judged likely to have produced a cluster of highly shared sequence variants as a technical artifact. The study listed 164 TCR beta chains as associated with cytomegalovirus. Roughly uniform sequencing depth across donors was assumed in presence/absence analyses, although this assumption may not hold. In a later analysis, around 15,000 TCR beta sequences were associated with specific HLA alleles at a false discovery rate of 0.05. In an earlier analysis of under 600 of the donors, most TCR beta V segments were observed in productive rearrangements about 87% or about 30% of the time, broadly matching IMGT annotations. Because some donors lacked HLA typing at each locus, the association tests relied only on the typed subset. Because counts were too low, approximately 18 rarely observed V segments, including chromosome 9 orphons, were excluded from the earlier analysis of several hundred of the donors. Linkage disequilibrium might explain the correlated functional status among segregating V segments, but an unknown experimental factor could not be ruled out. Several of the top co-occurrence clusters appeared to be linked to parvovirus B19, influenza, CMV and Epstein-Barr virus, according to a later analysis. A later analysis found that TCR association rates varied across HLA loci, with DRB1 alleles showing the most associated TCRs and HLA-C alleles the fewest. This cohort had only TCR beta chains sequenced, and the lack of alpha or paired-chain data limited which features could be detected. In vitro tests confirmed that a few of the cytomegalovirus-associated TCR beta chains recognize cytomegalovirus antigens. Most TCR sequences were observed very rarely across donors, whereas some public TCRs were present in many individuals.

The cohort consisted of hundreds of healthy bone marrow donors. Cohort members were all nominally healthy when sampled, although unrecorded immune exposures were likely present. Of the 600 or so cohort members, 250 to 300 had a positive CMV serostatus and approximately 400 had a negative one, while no CMV serostatus was recorded for the donor. Each donor provided a peripheral blood sample, and peripheral blood mononuclear cells were used for TCR beta sequencing. The Qiagen DNeasy Blood Extraction Kit was used to extract genomic DNA from the blood cell samples. The method behind the library was the immunoSEQ multiplex PCR assay. The multiplex PCR relied on a mix of 60 forward primers for TCR Vbeta segments and 13 reverse primers for TCR Jbeta segments. The CDR3 region of rearranged TCR beta genes was amplified from genomic DNA by a multiplex PCR assay. The Illumina HiSeq System was used to sequence the amplified TCR beta libraries as 87-base-pair reads. The authors' analysis ran thus. In a later analysis, 70 million to 95 million unique TCR beta chains were counted across the approximately 670 repertoires, and roughly 11 million of these chains were shared by at least two donors. Raw reads were error-corrected and collapsed into unique sequences with a nearest-neighbor algorithm that merged closely related sequences to remove PCR and sequencing errors. CDR3 sequences were aligned to IMGT reference sequences to assign V, D and J gene segments. For a sequence to be retained, a match of at least six nucleotides to both a V gene segment and a J gene segment was required. A rearrangement was called productive if the CDR3 had no stop codons and remained in frame with V and J, and every other rearrangement was called non-productive. Following IMGT convention, CDR3 was defined as the stretch from the second conserved V-encoded cysteine to the conserved J-encoded phenylalanine. The earlier analysis of fewer than 750 of the donors excluded sequences that lacked an unambiguous match to a single V gene segment. In an earlier analysis of approximately 610 of the donors, V segments were called functional above 56.7% productive rearrangements and were called segregating when the between-donor standard deviation exceeded 5%. To diagnose cytomegalovirus status from the catalog of TCR beta chain sequences, a statistical classification framework was built. V and J gene assignment, in a later analysis, came from comparing TCR nucleotide sequences with IMGT/GENE-DB human TR gene sequences. Using the TCRdist pipeline, a later analysis assigned CDR3 sequences along with most-parsimonious VDJ recombination scenarios. A later analysis defined each TCR beta chain by its CDR3 amino acid sequence plus V-gene family, and excluded reads lacking a unique V-gene family. As a way to deal with suspected cross-contamination and a sequencing artifact, a later analysis dropped 450 to 600 nucleotide sequences that were highly shared and had low generation probability. In a later analysis, a clonal expansion index was calculated for each public chain from normalized within-repertoire ranks of inferred template counts. A later analysis computed generation probabilities with a VDJ recombination model fitted to out-of-frame rearrangements, and checked the results against IGoR. In a later analysis, TCR-TCR, TCR-HLA and TCR-CMV co-occurrence was scored with hypergeometric tests, and a repertoire-size bias correction was applied to TCR pairs. False discovery rates were estimated in a later analysis by permuting HLA or CMV assignments 20 times. In a later analysis, co-occurring TCRs were grouped with DBSCAN, and TCRdist sequence similarity was added when clustering was performed within HLA-allele-positive subsets. Repertoires with fewer than 30,000 or more than 120,000 public chains, plus five repertoires with anomalous nucleotide sharing, were excluded from co-occurrence clustering. TCRdb re-hosts the immuneACCESS table, in-frame sequences only. Its copies lack some clones; in the studies checked, an unresolved V gene accounts for under half of them, and the cause for the rest is not known. V and J calls and clone size follow that table, whereas D and trimming were derived from the DNA. The sample table shows approximately 180,000 clones, and 72% are seen once. Under 3% of the sample is held by the ten biggest clonotypes.

The sequenced sample consisted of PBMCs. The receptor's source is a human donor in good health.

The DNA sequence is as follows: TGTGCCAGCAGTTTAATCCAGGGTGGGACTGAAGCTTTCTTT. This sequence encodes CASSLIQGGTEAFF. The chain is made from TRBV27 and TRBJ1-1, and the D gene may be TRBD1, 5 bases matching. The CDR3 measures 14 amino acids from cysteine to phenylalanine. Only the CDR3 portion is preserved as DNA: 42 bases, with reading frame beginning at the first base. V loses 2 bases of germline sequence and J loses 5 bases, and the interval between the two ends is 12 bases. The germline V gene (reference sequence) yields MNHEY for CDR1 and SMNVEV for CDR2.